The 29 T cell receptor beta chains below come from one sample, sequenced in a study of response to subunit inactivated influenza vaccine. TCRdb ran MiXCR on the RT-PCR reads and lists one entry per CDR3 protein. The sample lists hundreds of thousands of distinct CDR3 sequences; about 15% were seen once. The specimen comprised CD4+ T cells sorted from PBMCs, sampled roughly 24 months after vaccination. The receptors here all came from a man aged 50 to 69 who received an inactivated influenza vaccine.

This chain joins TRBV5-5 and TRBJ2-2; tentatively, D is TRBD1 (6 bases). Trimming removed 1 base from V and 0 bases from J, with 10 bases in between. The CDR3 is made up of 16 amino acids. The V gene's germline CDR1 is SGHKS and CDR2 YYEKEE (reference sequence). This CDR3 is CASSLFSGANTGELFF. As DNA, the CDR3 is TGTGCCAGCAGCTTGTTTTCAGGGGCGAACACCGGGGAGCTGTTTTTT.

V is TRBV15 and J is TRBJ2-1; D gene unclear. Looked up from germline, CDR1 is LNHNV and CDR2 is YYDKDF (reference sequence). The CDR3 is 12 residues long. Trimming took 11 bases from V and 9 from J, leaving 17 bases between them. CDR3 sequence: CASSRANGEQFF. The CDR3 bases are TGTGCCTCGAGTAGGGCCAATGGTGAGCAGTTCTTC.

The chain recombines TRBV20-1 with TRBJ1-4; tentative D call: TRBD1 (5 bases). Deletions cut 3 bases from V and 6 bases from J, with 11 bases between. The CDR3 loop spans 13 amino acids. CDR1 is DFQATT, CDR2 SNEGSKA, per germline (reference sequence). In DNA, the CDR3 is TGCAGTGCTAGGTTCGGGACGGATGAAAAACTGTTTTTT. It specifies CSARFGTDEKLFF.

This clonotype has just a few counts. V gene TRBV7-2 combines with J gene TRBJ2-7; D is undetermined. The germline V gene encodes CDR1 SGHTA and CDR2 FQGNSA. The CDR3 is 15 residues long. V dropped 1 base and J dropped 0 bases, with 10 bases sitting between them. CDR3 residues: CASSLVGASSYEQYF. In DNA form, the CDR3 reads TGTGCCAGCAGCTTAGTAGGAGCGAGCTCCTACGAGCAGTACTTC.

This chain links TRBV5-1 with TRBJ2-1; D remains ambiguous. CDR3 size: 16 residues. CDR1 and CDR2 from the germline V gene are SGHRS and YFSETQ. The ends were cut back, 0 bases at V and 6 bases at J, with 16 bases in the middle. CDR3 residues: CASSLGRLPRGNEQFF. For the CDR3, the DNA is TGCGCCAGCAGCTTGGGTCGACTCCCCCGCGGCAATGAGCAGTTCTTC. The full variable domain, completed using reference TRBV5-1 and TRBJ2-1, is KAGVTQTPRYLIKTRGQQVTLSCSPISGHRSVSWYQQTPGQGLQFLFEYFSETQRNKGNFPGRFSGRQFSNSRSEMNVSTLELGDSALYLCASSLGRLPRGNEQFFGPGTRLTVL.

This clonotype has more than one count but fewer than ten. The chain is built from TRBV19 and TRBJ1-2; D is unresolved. The V end lost 1 base, the J end lost 4 bases, and 7 bases lay between the germline ends. This CDR3 spans 13 amino acids. Germline loops: CDR1 LNHDA, CDR2 SQIVND (reference sequence). DNA of the CDR3: TGTGCCAGTAGTATAGCAGAATTCTATGGCTACACCTTC. The encoded protein is CASSIAEFYGYTF.

This clonotype came up a few times. This rearrangement joins TRBV20-1 to TRBJ2-7; D unclear. With 2 bases removed from V and 0 bases from J, the gap between germline ends came to 5 bases. Germline V lookup: CDR1 DFQATT, CDR2 SNEGSKA (reference sequence). The CDR3 has 12 residues. The CDR3 region is CSARILSYEQYF. DNA for the CDR3: TGCAGTGCTAGAATTCTCTCCTACGAGCAGTACTTC.

CDR3 sequence (DNA): TGTGCCAGCAGCCAGATCACAGGGGAATACGGAGAGACCCAGTACTTC. Its translation: CASSQITGEYGETQYF. The chain carries TRBV4-2 and TRBJ2-5; TRBD1 matches 7 bases. Trimming cost V 3 bases and J 4 bases; bases outside gene matches: 11. Germline V gene data show CDR1 as LGHNA and CDR2 as YNFKEQ. CDR3 length: 16 amino acids.

V and J are TRBV6-1 and TRBJ2-2; 9 bases are shared with TRBD2. CDR3 size: 15 residues. With 4 bases clipped from V and 9 bases from J, the junction kept 9 bases outside the gene matches. Germline V gene sequence: CDR1 MNHNS, CDR2 SASEGT. The CDR3 region is CASSGLAGLDRELFF. The CDR3 coding sequence is TGTGCCAGCAGTGGTCTAGCGGGATTGGACCGGGAGCTGTTTTTT.

This chain joins TRBV5-1 and TRBJ2-1; D not certain. Germline V gives CDR1 SGHRS, CDR2 YFSETQ. V lost 4 bases and J 4 bases, leaving 9 bases between the germline ends. The CDR3 covers 13 residues. The CDR3: CASSRSAYNEQFF. CDR3 nucleotide sequence: TGCGCCAGCAGCCGAAGCGCTTACAATGAGCAGTTCTTC.

J is TRBJ1-2 and V is TRBV20-1; D not certain. CDR1 and CDR2 from the germline V gene are DFQATT and SNEGSKA (reference sequence). The CDR3 runs 12 residues. Trimming removed 2 bases from V and 0 bases from J, with 4 bases in between. Here the CDR3 DNA reads TGCAGTGCTAGATGGGCTAACTATGGCTACACCTTC. The encoded protein is CSARWANYGYTF.

The chain uses TRBV12-3 or TRBV12-4 and TRBJ2-4; 8 bases match TRBD1. There are 13 residues in the CDR3. The V segment lost 4 bases and the J segment 7 bases; nucleotides outside the gene matches: 3. CDR3 sequence (DNA): TGTGCCAGCAGTTCCGGACAGGGTAACATTCAGTACTTC. It specifies CASSSGQGNIQYF.

This clonotype occurred a few times. This chain uses TRBV5-1 with TRBJ2-3, with 8 bases that match TRBD1. The junction had 12 bases not matched to a gene; V was cut back by 10 bases and J by 8 bases. The CDR3 has 13 amino acids. CDR1 and CDR2 from the germline V gene are SGHRS and YFSETQ. In DNA, the CDR3 is TGCGCCGGGAAGACAGGGGACCATGGTACGCAGTATTTT. It specifies CAGKTGDHGTQYF.

This clonotype was detected only a few times. This sequence joins TRBV29-1 and TRBJ2-7; tentatively, D is TRBD1 or TRBD2 (5 bases each). Trimming cost V 1 base and J 6 bases, with 13 bases left between them. There are 13 residues in the CDR3. Germline CDR1 SQVTM, CDR2 ANQGSEA. CDR3 loop: CSVEGQPGGEQYF. For the CDR3, the DNA is TGCAGCGTTGAAGGACAGCCTGGGGGCGAGCAGTACTTC.

This clonotype occurred a few times. This rearrangement joins TRBV20-1 to TRBJ1-5; no reliable D call. V gave up 3 bases and J gave up 2 bases, with 8 bases separating them. This CDR3 is built from 13 residues. The V gene's germline CDR1 is DFQATT and CDR2 SNEGSKA (reference sequence). CDR3 amino acids: CSASPAGNQPQHF. DNA of the CDR3: TGCAGTGCTAGTCCGGCGGGCAATCAGCCCCAGCATTTT.

This chain joins TRBV24-1 and TRBJ1-2; D not resolved. The V and J ends lost 2 bases and 2 bases respectively, with 11 bases between them. CDR1 is KGHDR, CDR2 SFDVKD, per germline. The CDR3 length is 15 residues. The CDR3 spells CATSDWEAGNYGYTF. The CDR3 coding sequence is TGTGCCACCAGTGATTGGGAGGCGGGAAACTATGGCTACACCTTC.

This clonotype occurred many times. The chain uses TRBV29-1 and TRBJ1-1; D uncertain. Trimming stripped 5 bases from V and 1 base from J, with 8 bases between. The length of the CDR3 is 12 residues. Germline assignment: CDR1 SQVTM and CDR2 ANQGSEA. This CDR3 is CSVRYGNTEAFF. The DNA of the CDR3 is TGCAGCGTTAGATACGGGAACACTGAAGCTTTCTTT.

This chain uses TRBV29-1 with TRBJ1-2, with TRBD1 matching over 8 bases. V shed 6 bases and J 7 bases; nucleotides not matched to a gene: 7. The CDR3 is 12 amino acids. CDR1 is SQVTM and CDR2 is ANQGSEA in the germline V gene. The CDR3 protein is CSVGGQGRGYTF. The CDR3, as DNA: TGCAGCGTCGGAGGACAGGGCCGTGGCTACACCTTC.

Ten or more counts support this clonotype. V usage is TRBV7-2 and J usage is TRBJ2-1, with 7 positions matching TRBD1. The CDR3 contains 14 residues. Germline CDR1 reads SGHTA; CDR2 reads FQGNSA. V was clipped by 5 bases and J by 7 bases; unmatched bases: 8. This chain's CDR3 is CASSKRQGGNEQFF. DNA of the CDR3: TGTGCCAGCAGCAAACGACAGGGCGGGAATGAGCAGTTCTTC.

This clonotype was recorded a few times. J is TRBJ1-2 and V is TRBV6-1, with 7 positions matching TRBD1. V lost 2 bases, J lost 4 bases, and 7 bases stayed unmatched. Germline V gene data show CDR1 as MNHNS and CDR2 as SASEGT. This CDR3 contains 15 residues. CDR3 DNA: TGTGCCAGCAGTGAACCGGGACAGCTAACCTATGGCTACACCTTC. Residues: CASSEPGQLTYGYTF.

The chain couples TRBV12-3 or TRBV12-4 to TRBJ2-7; possible D gene TRBD2, 5 bases. Between the trimmed V and J ends, which lost 7 bases and 6 bases, there was a span of 16 bases. The CDR3 is 13 amino acids. The CDR3: CASTQRPFGEQYF. CDR3 nucleotide sequence: TGTGCCAGCACCCAGCGGCCATTTGGCGAGCAGTACTTC.

The chain is built from TRBV28 and TRBJ1-5; D possibly corresponds to TRBD1 (5 bases). Germline V CDR1 and CDR2: MDHEN, SYDVKM. The V end lost 6 bases, the J end lost 0 bases, and 12 bases lay between the germline ends. The CDR3 has 15 residues. CDR3 nucleotides: TGTGCCAGCAGCCCCCTGGGGGGTAGCAATCAGCCCCAGCATTTT. It specifies CASSPLGGSNQPQHF. Full variable domain (rest looked up from reference TRBV28 and TRBJ1-5): DVKVTQSSRYLVKRTGEKVFLECVQDMDHENMFWYRQDPGLGLRLIYFSYDVKMKEKGDIPEGYSVSREKKERFSLILESASTNQTSMYLCASSPLGGSNQPQHFGDGTRLSIL.

This clonotype showed up many times. The chain links TRBV28 to TRBJ1-6; D may be TRBD1 (5 bases). Trimming took off 6 bases at V and 8 bases at J, with 14 bases between the two ends. The CDR3 is 14 residues long. CDR1 and CDR2 from the germline V gene are MDHEN and SYDVKM. CDR3 loop: CASSPGHPDSPLHF. CDR3 coding DNA: TGTGCCAGCAGCCCTGGACATCCGGATTCACCCCTCCACTTT.

The genes are TRBV5-1 and TRBJ2-3, with 11 positions matching TRBD1. The ends lost 0 bases at V and 6 bases at J; junction bases unmatched: 0. This CDR3 is 14 amino acids long. Germline CDR1 and CDR2: SGHRS and YFSETQ. The CDR3 protein is CASSLGDRGDTQYF. CDR3 in DNA: TGCGCCAGCAGCTTGGGGGACAGGGGGGATACGCAGTATTTT.

The gene calls are TRBV7-9 and TRBJ2-3; D assignment may be TRBD1 or TRBD2 (5 bases each). Germline CDR1 reads SEHNR; CDR2 reads FQNEAQ (reference sequence). V dropped 4 bases and J dropped 0 bases, with 14 bases sitting between them. This CDR3 region has 16 residues. The CDR3 loop reads CASSYGTGLSTDTQYF. CDR3 sequence (DNA): TGTGCCAGCAGCTACGGGACGGGTCTTAGCACAGATACGCAGTATTTT.

This clonotype was found a few times. The chain couples TRBV4-1 to TRBJ2-3; 11 positions agree with TRBD2. Germline V gene sequence: CDR1 MGHRA, CDR2 YSYEKL. The CDR3 has 15 residues. J was trimmed by 2 bases and V by 6 bases; bases with no gene match: 4. CDR3 nucleotide sequence: TGCGCCAGCAGACGACTAGCGGGATACACAGATACGCAGTATTTT. As protein: CASRRLAGYTDTQYF.

This clonotype has at least ten counts. The rearrangement joins TRBV2 to TRBJ1-5; 7 bases agree with TRBD1. CDR1 is SNHLY, CDR2 FYNNEI, per germline. The V segment lost 6 bases and the J segment 10 bases; nucleotides outside the gene matches: 6. The CDR3 is 12 residues long. The CDR3 region is CASRDDRAPQHF. The CDR3 DNA reads TGTGCCAGCAGAGACGACAGGGCTCCCCAGCATTTT.

This clonotype was counted ten times or more. The gene calls are TRBV12-3 or TRBV12-4 and TRBJ2-3; 8 bases map to TRBD2. There are 13 residues in the CDR3. Trimming removed 3 bases from V and 5 bases from J; junction bases left unmatched: 1. CDR3 loop: CASSFGRGDTQYF. DNA for the CDR3: TGTGCCAGCAGTTTCGGGAGGGGAGATACGCAGTATTTT.

This chain uses TRBV29-1 with TRBJ2-4, with a weak D call TRBD2 (6 bases). The CDR3 runs 14 residues. V was trimmed by 1 base and J by 7 bases, leaving 14 bases between them. Germline V gene lookup returns CDR1 SQVTM and CDR2 ANQGSEA. CDR3 in DNA: TGCAGCGTTGAAGGGGCGGGGATACCCAACATTCAGTACTTC. The encoded protein is CSVEGAGIPNIQYF.